The 5 T cell receptor beta chains listed next were all sequenced from one sample in a study of cytomegalovirus exposure and HLA in healthy donors. Primers included in the PCR were 60 Vbeta and 13 Jbeta primers. Profiled with immunoSEQ multiplex PCR; TCRdb holds only in-frame clones, not every one. The sample gives 60,000 to 80,000 clones, more than 70% of which show up once; roughly 5% is in the top ten. Sequences were obtained from PBMCs. All receptors come from a woman under 40 in good health and CMV-seronegative.

The chain couples TRBV6-1 to TRBJ2-7; D perhaps matches TRBD1 (6 bases). The CDR3 runs to 16 residues. V was clipped by 4 bases and J by 2 bases, with 18 bases between them. Germline-derived CDR1 and CDR2 are MNHNS and SASEGT. The CDR3 loop is CASSVEPGHYTYEQYF. The CDR3 bases are TGTGCCAGCAGTGTTGAACCGGGACATTATACCTACGAGCAGTACTTC.

This clone came up a few times. The rearrangement joins TRBV7-2 to TRBJ2-1; D is perhaps TRBD2 (6 bases). The V gene's germline CDR1 is SGHTA and CDR2 FQGNSA. Trimming shortened V by 5 bases and J by 7 bases, and 15 bases separated the two germline ends. CDR3 length: 14 residues. The CDR3 loop reads CASSKEGLTNEQFF. The CDR3 DNA reads TGTGCCAGCAGCAAGGAGGGACTCACAAATGAGCAGTTCTTC.

This rearrangement joins TRBV6-5 to TRBJ2-7, with 8 positions matching TRBD1. CDR1 and CDR2 (germline): MNHEY, SVGAGI. V lost 5 bases and J lost 4; bases outside the gene matches: 7. The CDR3 is 14 residues long. In nucleotides, the CDR3 is TGTGCCAGCAGTCCCGGGACAGGACCGTACGAGCAGTACTTC. It codes for CASSPGTGPYEQYF.

The J gene is TRBJ2-7, the V gene TRBV28; 7 bases map to TRBD2. The CDR3 loop spans 14 amino acids. The V gene's germline CDR1 is MDHEN and CDR2 SYDVKM. With 5 bases clipped from V and 9 bases from J, the junction kept 13 bases outside the gene matches. The CDR3 sequence: CASSTGGTGGRQYV. The CDR3 bases are TGTGCCAGCAGTACCGGTGGGACGGGCGGGAGGCAGTACGTC.

The J gene is TRBJ1-1, the V gene TRBV7-6, with D hard to call. With 1 base removed from V and 2 bases from J, the gap between germline ends came to 11 bases. The CDR3 covers 15 residues. The V gene's germline CDR1 is SGHVS and CDR2 FNYEAQ. CDR3 residues: CASSLGEGRNTEAFF. The CDR3 bases are TGTGCCAGCAGCTTAGGTGAAGGGAGAAACACTGAAGCTTTCTTT.